This T cell receptor (beta chain) was documented in a study of CD8 T cells in ankylosing spondylitis. The authors made TCR beta libraries by quantitative 5'-RACE with molecular barcodes. One entry per CDR3 protein, called by TCRdb with MiXCR from the 5' RACE reads. The repertoire holds 400,000 or so distinct CDR3 sequences, with roughly a quarter as singletons. For this clonotype: Its antigen is undetermined.

CDR3 length: 12 residues. Germline lookup yields CDR1 MNHNS and CDR2 SASEGT. Trimming took 6 bases from V and 4 from J, leaving 7 bases between them. Study-level findings and limits: Significantly higher representation of disease-linked clones was reported for matched ankylosing spondylitis synovial fluid. Apparently characteristic of ankylosing spondylitis blood was a TCR beta motif (about eight highly homologous variants). Disease-linked clones displayed a CD8+ phenotype and appeared relatively rarely in peripheral blood.

Sequenced input: blood, either unsorted or a sorted T cell fraction (not recorded which). The V call is TRBV6-1, the J call TRBJ1-5, with D unclear. The source of this sequence is a male donor with ankylosing spondylitis. The CDR3 DNA is TGTGCCAGCAGGCCGCAGAATCAGCCCCAGCATTTT. Translation: CASRPQNQPQHF.